This T cell receptor (beta chain) was identified in a study of T cell responses to AZD1222 COVID-19 vaccine. Generated by immunoSEQ multiplex PCR, the TCRdb table keeps only in-frame clones and is missing some. The data contain some 150,000 clones, roughly 89% of them seen just once; the ten biggest clones take up 1.6%. CDR1 and CDR2 (germline): GTSNPN, SVGIG (reference sequence). V shed 3 bases, J shed 11 bases, and the junction held 8 bases outside the gene matches. CDR3 size: 13 residues. Sequenced material: peripheral blood, taken on day 0 of AZD1222 vaccination. The source is an adult in good health. The rearrangement links TRBV30 to TRBJ1-5; 9 nucleotides match TRBD1. The CDR3 region is CAWSAGQGDTQHF. The CDR3 coding sequence is TGTGCCTGGAGCGCGGGACAGGGTGATACCCAGCATTTT.